This entry features one T cell receptor beta chain sequence. The antigen is not known. TCRdb redid the calling of the PCR reads with MiXCR, one entry per CDR3 protein. The sample shows hundreds of thousands of distinct CDR3 sequences, about a quarter of them seen only once. This sample is drawn from a study of molecular identifiers for immune sequencing clone quantification. Study background: Five aliquots were made in replicates from the RNA of approximately 20,000 or 98,000 naive CD8 cells, and four were sequenced.

Overall study results and limits: The study found clones above 20 RNA copies held over 98% of effector molecules and under 1% in naive cells.

V lost 3 bases, J lost 0 bases, and 5 bases stayed unmatched. Per germline, CDR1 MGHRA and CDR2 YSYEKL. There are 17 residues in the CDR3. The chain is built from TRBV4-1 and TRBJ1-6, with TRBD1 matching 7 bases. Sequencing was done on a sample of naive CD8+ T cells from blood, with Jurkat cell RNA spiked in. The subset is: FACS-sorted CD8+CD4-CCR7+CD45RA+ naive T cells. The TCR comes from a human donor in good health. Some libraries in this study had Jurkat cell RNA spiked in. For the CDR3, the DNA is TGCGCCAGCAGCCAGTCGACAGGGAGCTCCTATAATTCACCCCTCCACTTT. It codes for CASSQSTGSSYNSPLHF.